This entry lists 8 T cell receptor beta chains sequenced from one sample in a study of cytomegalovirus exposure and HLA in healthy donors. The PCR contained 60 Vbeta and 13 Jbeta primers. The data were produced by immunoSEQ multiplex PCR, yet TCRdb's version contains in-frame clones alone and is incomplete. The table records about 150,000 clones, approximately 10% of them present only once. Sequenced: PBMCs. The receptor set was obtained from a woman aged 40 to 55 in good health and CMV-seropositive.

The rearrangement joins TRBV5-5 to TRBJ1-2, with 8 bases aligning to TRBD1. The CDR3 runs to 15 residues. Trimming at V came to 5 bases and at J to 5 bases, leaving 11 bases not matched to a gene. CDR1 and CDR2 from the germline V gene are SGHKS and YYEKEE (reference sequence). The CDR3 here is CASSRDRISRYGYTF. Here the CDR3 DNA reads TGTGCCAGCAGTAGGGACAGGATATCTCGATATGGCTACACCTTC. Drawing the rest from reference TRBV5-5 and TRBJ1-2, the complete variable domain is DAGVTQSPTHLIKTRGQQVTLRCSPISGHKSVSWYQQVLGQGPQFIFQYYEKEERGRGNFPDRFSARQFPNYSSELNVNALLLGDSALYLCASSRDRISRYGYTFGSGTRLTVV.

This clone showed up just a few times. The chain couples TRBV7-2 to TRBJ2-3; D may be TRBD1 (5 bases). The CDR3 totals 17 residues. Trimming removed 4 bases from V and 0 bases from J, with 17 bases in between. CDR1 and CDR2 from the germline V gene are SGHTA and FQGNSA. The CDR3 protein is CASSSLQARLSTDTQYF. CDR3 nucleotide sequence: TGTGCCAGCAGCTCACTACAGGCACGCCTTAGCACAGATACGCAGTATTTT. The full variable domain, in which reference TRBV7-2 and TRBJ2-3 provide the parts outside the CDR3, is GAGVSQSPSNKVTEKGKDVELRCDPISGHTALYWYRQSLGQGLEFLIYFQGNSAPDKSGLPSDRFSAERTGGSVSTLTIQRTQQEDSAVYLCASSSLQARLSTDTQYFGPGTRLTVL.

Only a few counts were recorded for this clone. J is TRBJ2-5 and V is TRBV10-2; 7 positions agree with TRBD1. CDR1 and CDR2 from the germline V gene are WSHSY and SAAADI. The J segment lost 5 bases and the V segment lost 0 bases, leaving 6 bases of the junction unmatched. The CDR3 spans 15 residues. The CDR3 nucleotides are TGCGCCAGCAGTGAGTCGAGACAGGGCGGGGAGACCCAGTACTTC. As protein: CASSESRQGGETQYF.

This clone has only a few counts. This rearrangement joins TRBV14 to TRBJ2-2, with 8 bases matching TRBD2. There are 16 residues in the CDR3. Trimming at V came to 3 bases and at J to 5 bases, leaving 8 bases not matched to a gene. Germline values: CDR1 SGHDN, CDR2 FVKESK. CDR3 nucleotide sequence: TGTGCCAGCAGCCACCCTCGGGGGGGGCCGACCGGGGAGCTGTTTTTT. This translates into CASSHPRGGPTGELFF.

This clone has only a few counts. This rearrangement joins TRBV4-3 to TRBJ2-7; 11 nucleotides line up with TRBD2. J was trimmed by 4 bases and V by 3 bases; bases with no gene match: 5. CDR3 size: 15 residues. Germline V gene data show CDR1 as LGHNA and CDR2 as YSLEER. The CDR3 protein is CASSHLSGGAYEQYF. Here the CDR3 DNA reads TGCGCCAGCAGCCATCTTAGCGGGGGGGCATACGAGCAGTACTTC.

This clone was seen more than once but under ten times. This sequence joins TRBV28 and TRBJ1-3; TRBD1 matches at 8 bases. From germline, CDR1 is MDHEN and CDR2 SYDVKM. V trimming: 8 bases; J trimming: 0 bases; junction bases outside the gene matches: 3. The CDR3 loop spans 14 amino acids. CDR3 nucleotides: TGTGCCAGCCAAGGACAGGGCTCTGGAAACACCATATATTTT. Translation gives CASQGQGSGNTIYF.

This clone has only a few counts. This chain links TRBV19 with TRBJ1-1, with no clear D. Trimming pared 3 bases from V and 5 bases from J, leaving 19 bases between. Germline V gene sequence: CDR1 LNHDA, CDR2 SQIVND (reference sequence). This CDR3 region has 16 residues. The CDR3 spells CASSITSSLGGTEAFF. CDR3 nucleotides: TGTGCCAGTAGTATTACGTCATCCCTCGGAGGGACTGAAGCTTTCTTT.

The chain carries TRBV6-6 and TRBJ1-5; D is undetermined. This CDR3 has 13 amino acids. The germline CDR1 and CDR2 sequences are MNHNY and SVGAGI (reference sequence). V lost 7 bases and J lost 0, with 7 bases in between. CDR3 sequence: CASNFNSNQPQHF. In nucleotides, the CDR3 is TGTGCCAGCAATTTCAATAGCAATCAGCCCCAGCATTTT.